Listed below are T cell receptor beta chains from one sample, sequenced in a study of patients and donors after allogeneic stem cell transplantation. TCRdb re-called the RT-PCR reads through MiXCR, storing one row per CDR3 protein. The profile shows about 960,000 distinct CDR3 sequences, 15% to 20% of them singletons. Sequencing used blood, either unsorted or a sorted T cell fraction (not recorded which). The receptors come from a human donor who was either an allogeneic HSCT recipient or a stem cell or donor lymphocyte infusion donor (not recorded which). It is not recorded whose cells these are; they may come from a transplant donor. Each CDR3 is given with its conserved first and last residue. D genes are given only for firm matches. The size field is filled for only some rows; it gives once, few, many or a size class.

clone size: NA
V gene: TRBV10-3
D gene: NA
J gene: TRBJ1-3
CDR3 DNA: TGTGCCATCAGTGAGTCGGGTAGATCTGGAAACACCATATATTTT
CDR3 protein: CAISESGRSGNTIYF

clone size: few
V gene: TRBV7-2
D gene: TRBD1
J gene: TRBJ1-2
CDR3 DNA: TGTGCCAGCAGCTTAAGTCAGGGGGGGTTCTATGGCTACACCTTC
CDR3 protein: CASSLSQGGFYGYTF

clone size: many
V gene: TRBV29-1
D gene: TRBD1
J gene: TRBJ1-1
CDR3 DNA: TGCAGCGTCCGTGACAGGGTCACTGAAGCTTTCTTT
CDR3 protein: CSVRDRVTEAFF

clone size: few
V gene: TRBV12-3/TRBV12-4
D gene: NA
J gene: TRBJ2-5
CDR3 DNA: TGTGCCAGCAGTTTAAACCCGAAGCCTACAGGTGGAGAGACCCAGTACTTC
CDR3 protein: CASSLNPKPTGGETQYF

clone size: many
V gene: TRBV4-1
D gene: NA
J gene: TRBJ1-6
CDR3 DNA: TGCGCCAGCAGCCAAGGGATAGGGCGTGGGTATAATTCACCCCTCCACTTT
CDR3 protein: CASSQGIGRGYNSPLHF

clone size: many
V gene: TRBV6-1
D gene: NA
J gene: TRBJ2-2
CDR3 DNA: TGTGCCAGCAGCCGGGGACAGAACACCGGGGAGCTGTTTTTT
CDR3 protein: CASSRGQNTGELFF

clone size: few
V gene: TRBV12-3/TRBV12-4
D gene: TRBD2
J gene: TRBJ2-5
CDR3 DNA: TGTGCCAGCAGTTATGGAATAGCGGGGGGGCAAGAGACCCAGTACTTC
CDR3 protein: CASSYGIAGGQETQYF

clone size: many
V gene: TRBV20-1
D gene: NA
J gene: TRBJ2-5
CDR3 DNA: TGCAGTGTACACCAAGAGACCCAGTACTTC
CDR3 protein: CSVHQETQYF

clone size: few
V gene: TRBV6-2/TRBV6-3
D gene: NA
J gene: TRBJ2-7
CDR3 DNA: TGTGCCAGCAGTTACTCGATCAGCTACGAGCAGTACTTC
CDR3 protein: CASSYSISYEQYF

clone size: few
V gene: TRBV5-1
D gene: TRBD1
J gene: TRBJ1-6
CDR3 DNA: TGCGCCAGCAGCCGAGGGACAGGGGGGATACCCCTCCACTTT
CDR3 protein: CASSRGTGGIPLHF

clone size: NA
V gene: TRBV5-8
D gene: TRBD1
J gene: TRBJ2-3
CDR3 DNA: TGTGCCAGCAGCCTGGGACAGGGAGTCGTGACAGATACGCAGTATTTT
CDR3 protein: CASSLGQGVVTDTQYF

clone size: few
V gene: TRBV5-1
D gene: NA
J gene: TRBJ2-5
CDR3 DNA: TGCGCCAGCAGGGGGGCCCAGTACTTC
CDR3 protein: CASRGAQYF

clone size: NA
V gene: TRBV20-1
D gene: NA
J gene: TRBJ2-3
CDR3 DNA: TGCAGTGCTTCGGACAGCACAGATACGCAGTATTTT
CDR3 protein: CSASDSTDTQYF

clone size: NA
V gene: TRBV2
D gene: NA
J gene: TRBJ2-7
CDR3 DNA: TGTGCCAGCAGGATTACGGGCTCTGAAGAGCAGTACTTC
CDR3 protein: CASRITGSEEQYF

clone size: few
V gene: TRBV6-1
D gene: NA
J gene: TRBJ2-7
CDR3 DNA: TGTGCCAGCAGCCGACAGGCGAACTACGAGCAGTACTTC
CDR3 protein: CASSRQANYEQYF

clone size: NA
V gene: TRBV29-1
D gene: NA
J gene: TRBJ1-2
CDR3 DNA: TGCAGCGTTGACACTCGACGGGGCTACACCTTC
CDR3 protein: CSVDTRRGYTF

clone size: NA
V gene: TRBV30
D gene: NA
J gene: TRBJ1-1
CDR3 DNA: TGTGCCTGGTCAGGAGCCGGGACTGCAGAAGCTTTCTTT
CDR3 protein: CAWSGAGTAEAFF

clone size: few
V gene: TRBV7-2
D gene: NA
J gene: TRBJ1-2
CDR3 DNA: TGTGCCAGCAGCCCCCGCCGTGTCGGCTACACCTTC
CDR3 protein: CASSPRRVGYTF

clone size: many
V gene: TRBV12-3/TRBV12-4
D gene: NA
J gene: TRBJ2-7
CDR3 DNA: TGTGCCAGCAGTTTCGCCGGGACTGGCAACGAGCAGTACTTC
CDR3 protein: CASSFAGTGNEQYF

clone size: NA
V gene: TRBV12-3/TRBV12-4
D gene: TRBD1
J gene: TRBJ2-5
CDR3 DNA: TGTGCCAGCAGTTTAGCGTGGGCGGGGACAGGGGGCACTATGGAGACCCAGTACTTC
CDR3 protein: CASSLAWAGTGGTMETQYF

clone size: NA
V gene: TRBV6-1
D gene: TRBD1
J gene: TRBJ1-5
CDR3 DNA: TGTGCCAGCAGCCAGGGGGGACCCTCCAATCAGCCCCAGCATTTT
CDR3 protein: CASSQGGPSNQPQHF

clone size: NA
V gene: TRBV6-1
D gene: TRBD2
J gene: TRBJ2-2
CDR3 DNA: TGTGCCAGCAGTACTGACTTAGCGGGAGGGCTCAGGACCGGGGAGCTGTTTTTT
CDR3 protein: CASSTDLAGGLRTGELFF

clone size: few
V gene: TRBV20-1
D gene: NA
J gene: TRBJ2-5
CDR3 DNA: TGCAGTGCTGGGAAGGGGGGCGGTGAGACCCAGTACTTC
CDR3 protein: CSAGKGGGETQYF

clone size: few
V gene: TRBV5-1
D gene: NA
J gene: TRBJ1-2
CDR3 DNA: TGCGCCAGCAGCGCGGACGGCAGAAACTATGGCTACACCTTC
CDR3 protein: CASSADGRNYGYTF

clone size: few
V gene: TRBV11-3
D gene: NA
J gene: TRBJ2-1
CDR3 DNA: TGTGCCAGCAGCCGACGAAAATGGAGTATTGAAGAGCAGTTCTTC
CDR3 protein: CASSRRKWSIEEQFF

clone size: few
V gene: TRBV12-3/TRBV12-4
D gene: TRBD2
J gene: TRBJ2-1
CDR3 DNA: TGTGCCAGCAGTCCTGACCAGCTAGCGGGAGGCACGGGTGAGCAGTTCTTC
CDR3 protein: CASSPDQLAGGTGEQFF

clone size: NA
V gene: TRBV29-1
D gene: NA
J gene: TRBJ2-3
CDR3 DNA: TGCAGCGTTGTACAGCGAAGGGATACGCAGTATTTT
CDR3 protein: CSVVQRRDTQYF

clone size: many
V gene: TRBV5-1
D gene: TRBD1
J gene: TRBJ2-1
CDR3 DNA: TGTGCCAGCAGCTTAGGGACAGGCTCCTACAATGAGCAGTTCTTC
CDR3 protein: CASSLGTGSYNEQFF

clone size: NA
V gene: TRBV20-1
D gene: TRBD1
J gene: TRBJ1-4
CDR3 DNA: TGCAGTGCTCCTCAGACAGGGGTTAATGAAAAACTGTTTTTT
CDR3 protein: CSAPQTGVNEKLFF

clone size: NA
V gene: TRBV29-1
D gene: TRBD1
J gene: TRBJ2-7
CDR3 DNA: TGCAGCGTTGACGGGGACAGCTCCTACGAGCAGTACTTC
CDR3 protein: CSVDGDSSYEQYF

clone size: once
V gene: TRBV12-3/TRBV12-4
D gene: NA
J gene: TRBJ2-2
CDR3 DNA: TGTGCCAGCAGTGTGACGGGGTCGCTCACCGGGGAGCTGTTTTTT
CDR3 protein: CASSVTGSLTGELFF

clone size: few
V gene: TRBV11-2
D gene: NA
J gene: TRBJ2-7
CDR3 DNA: TGTGCCAGCAGACCGGGCACTAGTTTCTACGAGCAGTACTTC
CDR3 protein: CASRPGTSFYEQYF

clone size: many
V gene: TRBV29-1
D gene: NA
J gene: TRBJ1-1
CDR3 DNA: TGCAGCGTTGGAGGACGGGCGAACACTGAAGCTTTCTTT
CDR3 protein: CSVGGRANTEAFF

clone size: few
V gene: TRBV10-3
D gene: TRBD1
J gene: TRBJ2-4
CDR3 DNA: TGTGCCATCAGCACGACGACAGGGGCCAAAAACATTCAGTACTTC
CDR3 protein: CAISTTTGAKNIQYF

clone size: NA
V gene: TRBV6-4
D gene: TRBD1
J gene: TRBJ2-1
CDR3 DNA: TGTGCCAGCAGTGAAGACAGGGTCCGAAACTACAATGAGCAGTTCTTC
CDR3 protein: CASSEDRVRNYNEQFF

clone size: NA
V gene: TRBV11-2
D gene: NA
J gene: TRBJ2-1
CDR3 DNA: TGTGCCAGCAGCGCCGATCGTAGGGGCCCCGAGCAGTTCTTC
CDR3 protein: CASSADRRGPEQFF

clone size: NA
V gene: TRBV12-3/TRBV12-4
D gene: TRBD2
J gene: TRBJ2-2
CDR3 DNA: TGTGCCACCGCGGGAGGCCAGAACACCGGGGAGCTGTTTTTT
CDR3 protein: CATAGGQNTGELFF

clone size: NA
V gene: TRBV12-3/TRBV12-4
D gene: TRBD2
J gene: TRBJ2-7
CDR3 DNA: TGTGCCAGCAGGCCTAGTGGCGGGAGCTCCTACGAGCAGTACTTC
CDR3 protein: CASRPSGGSSYEQYF

clone size: few
V gene: TRBV20-1
D gene: TRBD1
J gene: TRBJ1-2
CDR3 DNA: TGCAGTGCTATTCCGCGACAGGGTAGGATGGGTGGCTACACCTTC
CDR3 protein: CSAIPRQGRMGGYTF

clone size: NA
V gene: TRBV21-1
D gene: NA
J gene: TRBJ2-7
CDR3 DNA: TGTGCCAGCAGCAAGGTGGGGAGGCGGGGGGAGGGATCCTACGAGCAGTACTTC
CDR3 protein: CASSKVGRRGEGSYEQYF

clone size: NA
V gene: TRBV20-1
D gene: TRBD2
J gene: TRBJ2-3
CDR3 DNA: TGCAGTGCCCCGACTAGCGGGACGACAGATACGCAGTATTTT
CDR3 protein: CSAPTSGTTDTQYF

clone size: many
V gene: TRBV24-1
D gene: TRBD2
J gene: TRBJ2-3
CDR3 DNA: TGTGCCACCGGGGGGGACACAGATACGCAGTATTTT
CDR3 protein: CATGGDTDTQYF

clone size: NA
V gene: TRBV4-1
D gene: NA
J gene: TRBJ1-5
CDR3 DNA: TGCGCCAGCAGCCAGTCAGGGCAGCCCCAGCATTTT
CDR3 protein: CASSQSGQPQHF

clone size: many
V gene: TRBV28
D gene: NA
J gene: TRBJ2-7
CDR3 DNA: TGTGCCAGCAGTTTTCCAGGCGCTAGAGAGCAGTACTTC
CDR3 protein: CASSFPGAREQYF

clone size: NA
V gene: TRBV6-2/TRBV6-3
D gene: TRBD2
J gene: TRBJ2-5
CDR3 DNA: TGTGCCAGCATAGCTAGCGGGAAAGAGACCCAGTACTTC
CDR3 protein: CASIASGKETQYF

clone size: NA
V gene: TRBV20-1
D gene: TRBD1
J gene: TRBJ1-3
CDR3 DNA: TGCAGTGCTACACAGGGGGCCTCTGGAAACACCATATATTTT
CDR3 protein: CSATQGASGNTIYF